These T cell receptor beta chains were read from a single sample in a study of blood T cells in healthy people across ages. In TCRdb, the 5' RACE reads were re-called with MiXCR into one record per CDR3 protein. The sample lists approximately 780,000 distinct CDR3 sequences; roughly 26% were seen once. The data were also submitted as part of a second study, on T cells of mothers and their children.

Sequencing was performed on blood. The source of these receptors is a boy aged 5-17 years in good health. CDR3s include the opening cysteine and the closing phenylalanine or tryptophan. The D gene is left open where the match is weak. Clone sizes are given selectively: once, few, many, or a class where the clone is expanded.

J gene: TRBJ2-2; V gene: TRBV29-1; clone size: few; D gene: TRBD1; CDR3 DNA: TGCAGCGTTGGTCACAGGGGGTTGACCGGGGAGCTGTTTTTT; CDR3 protein: CSVGHRGLTGELFF
J gene: TRBJ2-5; V gene: TRBV14; clone size: few; D gene: NA; CDR3 DNA: TGTGCCAGCAGCCGTTCGAAGACCCAGTACTTC; CDR3 protein: CASSRSKTQYF
J gene: TRBJ1-2; V gene: TRBV29-1; clone size: NA; D gene: NA; CDR3 DNA: TGCAGCGTTGACTTGTCTGGGTCCGACTATGGCTACACCTTC; CDR3 protein: CSVDLSGSDYGYTF
J gene: TRBJ2-2; V gene: TRBV30; clone size: few; D gene: NA; CDR3 DNA: TGTGCCTGGAGTTTGACCTGGGGGGAGCTGTTTTTT; CDR3 protein: CAWSLTWGELFF
J gene: TRBJ2-3; V gene: TRBV24-1; clone size: NA; D gene: NA; CDR3 DNA: TGTGCCACCAGTGATTTCGGGCGCGGCACAGATACGCAGTATTTT; CDR3 protein: CATSDFGRGTDTQYF
J gene: TRBJ2-2; V gene: TRBV6-6; clone size: few; D gene: TRBD1; CDR3 DNA: TGTGCCAGCAGGAGGACAGGGGTTGAAGACGGGGAGCTGTTTTTT; CDR3 protein: CASRRTGVEDGELFF
J gene: TRBJ1-2; V gene: TRBV12-5; clone size: few; D gene: NA; CDR3 DNA: TGTGCTAGTGGTTTGGTACTTCAACGGGAGACAGCTCGCGGGGGCTACACCTTC; CDR3 protein: CASGLVLQRETARGGYTF
J gene: TRBJ1-1; V gene: TRBV5-1; clone size: NA; D gene: TRBD1; CDR3 DNA: TGCGCCAGCAGCTTGAAGGGGGCGAGGGACACTGAAGCTTTCTTT; CDR3 protein: CASSLKGARDTEAFF
J gene: TRBJ2-2; V gene: TRBV12-3/TRBV12-4; clone size: NA; D gene: NA; CDR3 DNA: TGTGCCAGCAGGTCGACAGGGAGGAGCACCGGGGAGCTGTTTTTT; CDR3 protein: CASRSTGRSTGELFF
J gene: TRBJ1-2; V gene: TRBV25-1; clone size: NA; D gene: TRBD1; CDR3 DNA: TGTGCCAGCAGTGACCCCCAGGGGGCTAACTATGGCTACACCTTC; CDR3 protein: CASSDPQGANYGYTF
J gene: TRBJ2-5; V gene: TRBV4-1; clone size: NA; D gene: TRBD1; CDR3 DNA: TGCGCCAGCAGCCAGGGGACAGGGGGCCAGACCCAGTACTTC; CDR3 protein: CASSQGTGGQTQYF
J gene: TRBJ2-1; V gene: TRBV7-3; clone size: NA; D gene: TRBD2; CDR3 DNA: TGTGCCAGCAGCCTGGGGGAGGGCATCAATGAGCAGTTCTTC; CDR3 protein: CASSLGEGINEQFF
J gene: TRBJ2-2; V gene: TRBV12-3/TRBV12-4; clone size: few; D gene: NA; CDR3 DNA: TGTGCCAGCAGTTTTAATCGGGGCTCCGGGGAGCTGTTTTTT; CDR3 protein: CASSFNRGSGELFF
J gene: TRBJ1-1; V gene: TRBV20-1; clone size: NA; D gene: TRBD1; CDR3 DNA: TGCAGTGCTCCGAGGGGGCGCTTCAGCACTGAAGCTTTCTTT; CDR3 protein: CSAPRGRFSTEAFF
J gene: TRBJ2-7; V gene: TRBV6-1; clone size: few; D gene: NA; CDR3 DNA: TGTGCCAGCAGTGAAGTTTCAGGACCGGCGTACGAGCAGTACTTC; CDR3 protein: CASSEVSGPAYEQYF
J gene: TRBJ2-5; V gene: TRBV12-3/TRBV12-4; clone size: few; D gene: NA; CDR3 DNA: TGTGCCAGCAGTCAGGGGATGACCCAGTACTTC; CDR3 protein: CASSQGMTQYF
J gene: TRBJ1-4; V gene: TRBV7-9; clone size: NA; D gene: NA; CDR3 DNA: TGTGCCAGCAGCCGGGGGGCCAGGGTTAGTGAAAAACTGTTTTTT; CDR3 protein: CASSRGARVSEKLFF
J gene: TRBJ2-7; V gene: TRBV10-2; clone size: few; D gene: TRBD1; CDR3 DNA: TGCGCCAGCACCGGGACAGCATTCTCCTACGAGCAGTACTTC; CDR3 protein: CASTGTAFSYEQYF
J gene: TRBJ2-1; V gene: TRBV12-3/TRBV12-4; clone size: few; D gene: TRBD2; CDR3 DNA: TGTGCCAGCAGTTCTCCGGGAGGCGGGGGGTACAATGAGCAGTTCTTC; CDR3 protein: CASSSPGGGGYNEQFF
J gene: TRBJ1-1; V gene: TRBV5-1; clone size: NA; D gene: NA; CDR3 DNA: TGCGCCAGCAGCTTGGAGCCTTCGATTTCTAACACTGAAGCTTTCTTT; CDR3 protein: CASSLEPSISNTEAFF
J gene: TRBJ1-5; V gene: TRBV21-1; clone size: NA; D gene: NA; CDR3 DNA: TGTGCCAGCAGCAACAGGGAGGCAGAGAATAGCGATCAGCCCCAGCATTTT; CDR3 protein: CASSNREAENSDQPQHF
J gene: TRBJ2-5; V gene: TRBV7-9; clone size: few; D gene: TRBD2; CDR3 DNA: TGTGCCAGCAGCTCGGGGACTAGCGGGGGGCTTCAAGAGACCCAGTACTTC; CDR3 protein: CASSSGTSGGLQETQYF
J gene: TRBJ1-1; V gene: TRBV9; clone size: NA; D gene: NA; CDR3 DNA: TGTGCCAGCAGCGTAGGGGGGGGGGTCACTGAAGCTTTCTTT; CDR3 protein: CASSVGGGVTEAFF
J gene: TRBJ2-5; V gene: TRBV5-5; clone size: few; D gene: TRBD2; CDR3 DNA: TGTGCCAGCAGCCCGGGACTAGGTGTGGGGGAGACCCAGTACTTC; CDR3 protein: CASSPGLGVGETQYF
J gene: TRBJ2-3; V gene: TRBV7-8; clone size: NA; D gene: NA; CDR3 DNA: TGTGCCAGCAGCCAGCTACCCAGGGGACTCACAGATACGCAGTATTTT; CDR3 protein: CASSQLPRGLTDTQYF